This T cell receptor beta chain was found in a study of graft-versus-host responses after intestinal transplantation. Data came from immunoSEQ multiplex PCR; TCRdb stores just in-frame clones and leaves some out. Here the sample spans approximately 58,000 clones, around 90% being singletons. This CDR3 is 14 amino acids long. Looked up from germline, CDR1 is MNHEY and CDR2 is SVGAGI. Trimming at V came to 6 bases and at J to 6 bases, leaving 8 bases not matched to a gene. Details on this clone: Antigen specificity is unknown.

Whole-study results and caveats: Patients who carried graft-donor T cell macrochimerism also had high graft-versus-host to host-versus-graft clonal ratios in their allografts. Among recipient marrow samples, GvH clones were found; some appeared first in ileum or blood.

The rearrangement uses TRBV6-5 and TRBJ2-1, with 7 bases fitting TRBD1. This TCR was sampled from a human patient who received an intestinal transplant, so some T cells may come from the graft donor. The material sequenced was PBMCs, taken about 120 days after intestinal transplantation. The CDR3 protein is CASSNHGQVNEQFF. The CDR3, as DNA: TGTGCCAGCAGCAACCATGGACAGGTCAATGAGCAGTTCTTC.